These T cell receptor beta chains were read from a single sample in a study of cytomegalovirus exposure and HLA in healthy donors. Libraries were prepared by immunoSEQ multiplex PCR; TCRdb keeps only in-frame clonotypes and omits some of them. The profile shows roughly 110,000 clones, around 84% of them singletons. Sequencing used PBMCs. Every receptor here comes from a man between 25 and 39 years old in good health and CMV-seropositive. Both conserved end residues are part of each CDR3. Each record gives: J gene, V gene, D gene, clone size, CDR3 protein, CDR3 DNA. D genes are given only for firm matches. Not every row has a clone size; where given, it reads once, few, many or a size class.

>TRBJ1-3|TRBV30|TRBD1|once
CAWSVQVGQGAIGNTIYF
TGTGCCTGGAGTGTACAGGTCGGACAGGGGGCGATTGGAAACACCATATATTTT
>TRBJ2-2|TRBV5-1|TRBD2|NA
CASSLVASGIGELFF
TGCGCCAGCAGCTTGGTTGCTAGCGGGATCGGGGAGCTGTTTTTT
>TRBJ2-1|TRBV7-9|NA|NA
CASSLVDGGQGPYNEQFF
TGTGCCAGCAGCTTAGTGGATGGTGGTCAGGGTCCCTACAATGAGCAGTTCTTC
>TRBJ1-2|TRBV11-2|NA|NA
CASSLWKGDYGYTF
TGTGCCAGCAGCTTATGGAAGGGAGACTATGGCTACACCTTC
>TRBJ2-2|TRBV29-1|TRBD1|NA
CSVAGGPGTGELFF
TGCAGCGTCGCAGGGGGCCCGGGGACCGGGGAGCTGTTTTTT
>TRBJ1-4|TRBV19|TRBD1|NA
CASSIGTGGRSNEKLFF
TGTGCCAGTAGTATAGGGACAGGGGGAAGATCTAATGAAAAACTGTTTTTT
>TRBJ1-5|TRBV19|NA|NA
CASSLPGVGNQPQHF
TGTGCCAGTAGTCTCCCGGGGGTAGGCAATCAGCCCCAGCATTTT
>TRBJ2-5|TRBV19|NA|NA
CASSETGGSETQYF
TGTGCCAGTAGTGAGACAGGCGGGTCCGAGACCCAGTACTTC
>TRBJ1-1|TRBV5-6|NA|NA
CASSSTPYTEAFF
TGTGCCAGCAGCAGTACACCCTACACTGAAGCTTTCTTT
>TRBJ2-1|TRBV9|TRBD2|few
CASSASGGSYNEQFF
TGTGCCAGCAGCGCTAGCGGGGGCAGTTACAATGAGCAGTTCTTC
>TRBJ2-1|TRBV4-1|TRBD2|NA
CASSPTSGRAVEQFF
TGCGCCAGCAGCCCGACTAGCGGGAGGGCCGTTGAGCAGTTCTTC
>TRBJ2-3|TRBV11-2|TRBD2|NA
CASSAQRGGADTQYF
TGTGCCAGCAGCGCCCAGCGGGGGGGTGCAGATACGCAGTATTTT
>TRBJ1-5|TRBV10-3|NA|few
CAISGTEDQPQHF
TGTGCCATCAGTGGGACAGAGGATCAGCCCCAGCATTTT
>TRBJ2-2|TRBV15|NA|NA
CATSSTPGFANTGELFF
TGTGCCACCAGCAGTACACCGGGATTCGCGAACACCGGGGAGCTGTTTTTT
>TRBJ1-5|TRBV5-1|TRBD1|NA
CASRDSGAQPQHF
TGCGCCAGTAGGGACAGTGGGGCTCAGCCCCAGCATTTT
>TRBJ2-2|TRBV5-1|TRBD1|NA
CASSWGQGDTGELFF
TGCGCCAGCAGCTGGGGACAGGGGGACACCGGGGAGCTGTTTTTT
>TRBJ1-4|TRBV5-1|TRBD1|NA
CASSLRTGEEKLFF
TGCGCCAGCAGCCTGAGGACAGGGGAGGAAAAACTGTTTTTT
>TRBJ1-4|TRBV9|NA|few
CASKHRDMPNEKLFF
TGTGCCAGCAAACACCGGGACATGCCTAATGAAAAACTGTTTTTT
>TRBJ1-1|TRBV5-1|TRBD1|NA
CASSLLGQLNTEAFF
TGCGCCAGCAGCTTACTGGGACAGCTAAACACTGAAGCTTTCTTT
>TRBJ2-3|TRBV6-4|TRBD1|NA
CASSPDRLSTDTQYF
TGTGCCAGCAGCCCGGACAGGCTAAGCACAGATACGCAGTATTTT
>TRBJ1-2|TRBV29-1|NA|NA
CSVDSGGYGYTF
TGCAGCGTTGATTCGGGTGGCTATGGCTACACCTTC
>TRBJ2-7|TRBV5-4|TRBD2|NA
CASSLIAGGEQYF
TGTGCCAGCAGCTTGATAGCGGGGGGCGAGCAGTACTTC
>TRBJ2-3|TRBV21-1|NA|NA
CASSKGPGLRTDTQYF
TGTGCCAGCAGCAAAGGGCCAGGGCTACGCACAGATACGCAGTATTTT
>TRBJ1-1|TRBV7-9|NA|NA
CASSLPQTGELNTEAFF
TGTGCCAGCAGCTTACCCCAGACAGGCGAACTGAACACTGAAGCTTTCTTT
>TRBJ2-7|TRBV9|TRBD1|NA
CASSSGTGFYEQYF
TGTGCCAGCAGCTCCGGGACAGGGTTCTACGAGCAGTACTTC
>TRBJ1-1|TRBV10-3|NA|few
CAISEQINTEAFF
TGTGCCATCAGTGAGCAGATAAACACTGAAGCTTTCTTT
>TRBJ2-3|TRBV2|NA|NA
CASSDRQRSTDTQYF
TGTGCCAGCAGTGATCGGCAGCGAAGCACAGATACGCAGTATTTT
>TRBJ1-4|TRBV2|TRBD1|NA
CASSPGTGWTNEKLFF
TGTGCCAGCAGTCCCGGGACAGGGTGGACTAATGAAAAACTGTTTTTT